This TCR beta chain appears in the sequencing data of a study of graft-versus-host responses after intestinal transplantation. Whole-study findings and limits: GvH clonotypes were identified within recipient marrow, with a subset emerging first in ileum or blood.

The CDR3 sequence is 12 residues long. Germline values: CDR1 MDHEN, CDR2 SYDVKM. The germline V and J ends were trimmed by 11 bases and 4 bases, with 14 bases remaining between them. Method: immunoSEQ multiplex PCR; TCRdb's copy keeps in-frame clones and lacks some. The table has under 95,000 clones, roughly 80% seen once. This clone was recorded only once. What it binds is unknown. The receptor was isolated from a human donor who received an intestinal transplant. The sample here was unstimulated CD4+ T cells sorted from spleen or lymph node cells, taken before intestinal transplant. The rearrangement links TRBV28 to TRBJ1-1; TRBD1 is a possible D gene (6 bases). CDR3 region: CAAKGGGTEAFF. The CDR3 region has the DNA TGTGCCGCCAAAGGGGGGGGCACTGAAGCTTTCTTT.